This T cell receptor beta chain was captured in a study of OX40 agonist ivuxolimab in advanced cancers. Regarding the study as a whole: The average count of expanded clones was higher among CD8+ T cells than among CD4+.

The V and J ends lost 4 bases and 1 base, in that order; junction bases with no gene match: 2. The CDR3 has 14 residues. Germline V gene data show CDR1 as MGHRA and CDR2 as YSYEKL. Clones were sequenced by immunoSEQ multiplex PCR, and TCRdb holds only the in-frame ones, with some missing. The sample shows about 20,000 clones, approximately 72% of them seen only once. On this clone itself: The antigen is unknown.

The sequence derives from an adult with an advanced solid tumor such as melanoma, head and neck, liver or kidney cancer. V and J are TRBV4-1 and TRBJ1-1; 8 bases align to TRBD1. This material consisted of CD4+ or CD8+ T cells sorted from blood, taken in a trial of the OX40 agonist ivuxolimab. DNA for the CDR3: TGCGCCAGCAGCCCCGGACAGGGGAACACTGAAGCTTTCTTT. Protein product: CASSPGQGNTEAFF.